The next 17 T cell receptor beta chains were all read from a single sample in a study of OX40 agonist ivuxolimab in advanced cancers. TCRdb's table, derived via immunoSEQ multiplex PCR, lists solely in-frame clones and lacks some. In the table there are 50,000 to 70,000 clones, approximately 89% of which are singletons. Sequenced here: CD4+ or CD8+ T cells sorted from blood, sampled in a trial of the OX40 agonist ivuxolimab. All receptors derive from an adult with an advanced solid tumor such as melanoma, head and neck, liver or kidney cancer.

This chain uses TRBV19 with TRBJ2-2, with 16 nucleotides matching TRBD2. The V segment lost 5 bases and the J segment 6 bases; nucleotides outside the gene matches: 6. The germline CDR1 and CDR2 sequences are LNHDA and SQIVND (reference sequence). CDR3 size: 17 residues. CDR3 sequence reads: CASSWGLAGGPSGELFF. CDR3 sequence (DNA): TGTGCCAGTAGTTGGGGACTAGCGGGAGGGCCCTCCGGGGAGCTGTTTTTT.

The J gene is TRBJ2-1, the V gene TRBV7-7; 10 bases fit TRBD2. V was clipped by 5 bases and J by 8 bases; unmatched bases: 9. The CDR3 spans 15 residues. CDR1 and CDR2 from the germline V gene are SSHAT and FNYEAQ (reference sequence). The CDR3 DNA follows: TGTGCCAGCAGCCAAGGACTAGCGGTATATCATGAGCAGTTCTTC. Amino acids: CASSQGLAVYHEQFF.

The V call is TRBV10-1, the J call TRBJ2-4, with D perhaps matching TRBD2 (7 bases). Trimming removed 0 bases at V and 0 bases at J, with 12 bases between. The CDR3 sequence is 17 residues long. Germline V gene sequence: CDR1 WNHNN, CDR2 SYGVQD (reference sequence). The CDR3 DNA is TGCGCCAGCAGTGAGTCGAGGGGGGGACTAGCCAAAAACATTCAGTACTTC. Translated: CASSESRGGLAKNIQYF.

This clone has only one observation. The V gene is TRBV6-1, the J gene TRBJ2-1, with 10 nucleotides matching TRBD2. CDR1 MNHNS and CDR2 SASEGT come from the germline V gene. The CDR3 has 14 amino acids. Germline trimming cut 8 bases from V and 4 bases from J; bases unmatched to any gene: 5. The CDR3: CASQGTSAYNEQFF. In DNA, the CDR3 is TGTGCCAGCCAAGGGACTAGCGCGTACAATGAGCAGTTCTTC.

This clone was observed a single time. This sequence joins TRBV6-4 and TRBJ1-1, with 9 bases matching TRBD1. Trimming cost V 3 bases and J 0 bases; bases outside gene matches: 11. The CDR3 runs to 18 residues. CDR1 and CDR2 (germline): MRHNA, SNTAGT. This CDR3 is CASSDHRDRDTLNTEAFF. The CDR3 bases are TGTGCCAGCAGTGATCACCGGGACAGGGACACTCTGAACACTGAAGCTTTCTTT.

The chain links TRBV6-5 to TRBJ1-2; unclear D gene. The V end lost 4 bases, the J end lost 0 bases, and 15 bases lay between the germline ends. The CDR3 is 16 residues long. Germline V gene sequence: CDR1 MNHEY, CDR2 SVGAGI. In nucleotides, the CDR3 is TGTGCCAGCAGTTTGTCCATACAGAGAACTAACTATGGCTACACCTTC. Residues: CASSLSIQRTNYGYTF.

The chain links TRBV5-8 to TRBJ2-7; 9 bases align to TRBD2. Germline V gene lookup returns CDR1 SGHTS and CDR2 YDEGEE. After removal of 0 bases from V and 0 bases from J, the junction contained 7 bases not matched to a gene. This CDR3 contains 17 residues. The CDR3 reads CASSLVSGLALSYEQYF. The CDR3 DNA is TGTGCCAGCAGCTTGGTTTCAGGACTAGCGCTCTCCTACGAGCAGTACTTC.

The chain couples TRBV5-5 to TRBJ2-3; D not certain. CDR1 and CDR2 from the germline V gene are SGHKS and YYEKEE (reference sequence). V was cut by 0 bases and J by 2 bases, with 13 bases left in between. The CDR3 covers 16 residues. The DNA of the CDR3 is TGTGCCAGCAGCTTGGCGGTCGCAACCCACACAGATACGCAGTATTTT. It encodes CASSLAVATHTDTQYF.

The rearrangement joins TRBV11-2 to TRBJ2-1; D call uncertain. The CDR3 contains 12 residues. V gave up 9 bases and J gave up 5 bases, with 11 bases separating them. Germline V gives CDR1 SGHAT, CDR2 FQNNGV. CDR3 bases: TGTGCCAGTTCTATCTTGAACAATGAGCAGTTCTTC. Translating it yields CASSILNNEQFF.

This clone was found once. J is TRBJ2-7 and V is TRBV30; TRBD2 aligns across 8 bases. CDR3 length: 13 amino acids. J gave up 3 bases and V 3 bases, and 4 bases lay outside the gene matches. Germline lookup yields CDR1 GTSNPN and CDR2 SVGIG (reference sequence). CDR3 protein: CAWSTAGGYEQYF. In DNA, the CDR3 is TGTGCCTGGAGCACTGCGGGAGGCTACGAGCAGTACTTC.

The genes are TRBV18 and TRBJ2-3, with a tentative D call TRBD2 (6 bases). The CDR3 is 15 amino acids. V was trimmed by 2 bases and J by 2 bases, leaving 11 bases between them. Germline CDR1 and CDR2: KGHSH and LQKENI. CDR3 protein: CASSPESDYTDTQYF. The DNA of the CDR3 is TGTGCCAGCTCACCAGAATCGGACTACACAGATACGCAGTATTTT.

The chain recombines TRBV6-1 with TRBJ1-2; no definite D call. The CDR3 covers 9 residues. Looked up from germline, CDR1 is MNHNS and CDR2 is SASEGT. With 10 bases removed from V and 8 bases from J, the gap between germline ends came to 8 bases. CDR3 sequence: CAIAGGYTF. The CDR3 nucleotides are TGTGCCATCGCGGGCGGCTACACCTTC.

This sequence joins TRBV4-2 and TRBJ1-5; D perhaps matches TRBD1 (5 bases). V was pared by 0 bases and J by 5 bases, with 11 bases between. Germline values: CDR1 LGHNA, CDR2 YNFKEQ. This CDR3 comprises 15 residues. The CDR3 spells CASSQDGQGHQPQHF. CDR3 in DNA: TGTGCCAGCAGCCAAGATGGTCAGGGCCATCAGCCCCAGCATTTT.

CDR3 residues: CATEQGQNTEAFF. DNA of the CDR3: TGTGCCACAGAACAGGGCCAGAACACTGAAGCTTTCTTT. The rearrangement joins TRBV6-6 to TRBJ1-1; possible D gene TRBD1, 6 bases. The CDR3 is 13 residues long. Germline loops: CDR1 MNHNY, CDR2 SVGAGI (reference sequence). Trimming stripped 10 bases from V and 1 base from J, with 13 bases between.

CDR3: CAPHPGTGDNEQFF. As DNA, the CDR3 is TGCGCCCCCCACCCGGGGACAGGTGACAATGAGCAGTTCTTC. This sequence joins TRBV23-1 and TRBJ2-1; 8 bases line up with TRBD1. TRBV23-1 is noted as an ORF with a role that remains uncertain. V shed 11 bases, J shed 5 bases, and the junction held 11 bases outside the gene matches. The CDR3 has 14 amino acids.

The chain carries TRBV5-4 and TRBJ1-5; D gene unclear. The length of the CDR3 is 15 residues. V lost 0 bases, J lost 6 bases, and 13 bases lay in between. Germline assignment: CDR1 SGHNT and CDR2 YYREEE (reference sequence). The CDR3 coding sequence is TGTGCCAGCAGCTTGGATGGAGGGCCCAGTCAGCCCCAGCATTTT. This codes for CASSLDGGPSQPQHF.

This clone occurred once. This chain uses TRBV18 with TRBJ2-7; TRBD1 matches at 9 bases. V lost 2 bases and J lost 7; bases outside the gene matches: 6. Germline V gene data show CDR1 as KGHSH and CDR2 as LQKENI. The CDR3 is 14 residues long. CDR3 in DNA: TGTGCCAGCTCACCAAGGGACAGGGCAGTGGAGCAGTACTTC. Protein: CASSPRDRAVEQYF. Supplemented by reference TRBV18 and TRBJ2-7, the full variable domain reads NAGVMQNPRHLVRRRGQEARLRCSPMKGHSHVYWYRQLPEEGLKFMVYLQKENIIDESGMPKERFSAEFPKEGPSILRIQQVVRGDSAAYFCASSPRDRAVEQYFGPGTRLTVT.